These 23 T cell receptor beta chains were all obtained from the same sample, sequenced in a study of T-cell reconstitution after alpha-beta-depleted transplantation in children. TCRbeta library preparation incorporated unique molecular identifiers. TCRdb analysed the PCR reads with MiXCR anew, one entry per CDR3 protein. The repertoire holds under 400,000 distinct CDR3 sequences, with over 20% as singletons. Specimen: PBMCs, mostly from graft donor cells, collected 180 days after TCRalphabeta/CD19-depleted stem cell transplant. These receptors all come from a male patient aged 5 to 17 who had a stem cell transplant for acute lymphoblastic leukemia, so the T cells may come from the graft donor.

This clonotype was observed a handful of times. The V gene is TRBV5-1, the J gene TRBJ2-1, with D unclear. The germline CDR1 and CDR2 sequences are SGHRS and YFSETQ. The length of the CDR3 is 16 residues. Trimming shortened V by 0 bases and J by 0 bases, and 10 bases separated the two germline ends. CDR3 DNA sequence: TGCGCCAGCAGCTTGGGAATGGCGACCTCCTACAATGAGCAGTTCTTC. Translated: CASSLGMATSYNEQFF.

As concerns this clonotype: At one end, the junction sequence differs from germline, possibly due to a read error. The rearrangement links TRBV20-1 to TRBJ2-1; tentative D call: TRBD2 (6 bases). The CDR3 consists of 17 residues. Per the germline V gene, CDR1 is DFQATT and CDR2 is SNEGSKA (reference sequence). CDR3 region: CCASRGTFLSSYNEQFF. In DNA, the CDR3 is TGCTGTGCTAGTCGGGGGACTTTCTTAAGCTCCTACAATGAGCAGTTCTTC.

This rearrangement joins TRBV15 to TRBJ1-2, with D perhaps TRBD1 (5 bases). Per germline, CDR1 LNHNV and CDR2 YYDKDF (reference sequence). V lost 6 bases, J lost 5 bases, and 19 bases lay in between. This CDR3 has 15 amino acids. CDR3 residues: CATSPSWQGRYGYTF. CDR3 sequence (DNA): TGTGCCACCAGTCCCTCTTGGCAGGGAAGGTATGGCTACACCTTC.

The rearrangement uses TRBV12-3 or TRBV12-4 and TRBJ2-3; unclear D gene. The V and J ends lost 5 bases and 0 bases respectively, with 12 bases between them. This CDR3 region has 15 residues. The CDR3 region is CASSPAHASTDTQYF. As DNA, the CDR3 is TGTGCCAGCAGTCCGGCTCACGCTAGCACAGATACGCAGTATTTT.

A few counts support this clonotype. This chain joins TRBV4-1 and TRBJ2-7, with 8 bases identical to TRBD2. The CDR3 extends over 17 amino acids. Trimming removed 1 base from V and 5 bases from J; junction bases left unmatched: 13. In germline, CDR1 is MGHRA, CDR2 YSYEKL. CDR3 bases: TGCGCCAGCAGCCAAGGCACTCGGGTAGCGGGGCTGAACGAGCAGTACTTC. It specifies CASSQGTRVAGLNEQYF.

About this clonotype: A much larger clone differs by one base, so this may be a read error. CDR3 loop: CASSLSTASNTQYF. In DNA, the CDR3 is TGTGCCAGCAGCTTAAGCACGGCTAGCAATACGCAGTATTTT. V and J are TRBV7-2 and TRBJ2-3, with D perhaps TRBD2 (5 bases). Germline CDR1 and CDR2: SGHTA and FQGNSA. CDR3 length equals 14 residues. With 2 bases removed from V and 7 bases from J, the gap between germline ends came to 13 bases.

This chain links TRBV25-1 with TRBJ2-7; 8 nucleotides line up with TRBD2. The CDR3 has 17 residues. The junction had 15 bases not matched to a gene; V was cut back by 3 bases and J by 5 bases. Germline CDR1 reads MGHDK; CDR2 reads SYGVNS. This CDR3 reads CASSDSGLGLETNEQYF. CDR3 coding DNA: TGTGCCAGCAGTGATTCCGGTTTGGGACTAGAAACGAACGAGCAGTACTTC.

This clonotype was observed a handful of times. The V and J genes are TRBV20-1 and TRBJ2-3; D is unresolved. The CDR3 is 12 residues long. Germline V gene data show CDR1 as DFQATT and CDR2 as SNEGSKA (reference sequence). The germline V and J ends were trimmed by 0 bases and 6 bases, with 7 bases remaining between them. The chain's CDR3 is CSAREGRDTQYF. In DNA, the CDR3 is TGCAGTGCTAGAGAAGGGCGGGATACGCAGTATTTT.

This clonotype appeared a few times. The chain combines TRBV7-2 with TRBJ2-2, with 14 nucleotides matching TRBD2. The CDR3 runs to 17 residues. The germline gives CDR1 SGHTA, CDR2 FQGNSA. Trimming removed 5 bases from V and 5 bases from J; junction bases left unmatched: 7. CDR3 bases: TGTGCCAGCAGCCCTGGGACTAGCGGGAGAAAAACCGGGGAGCTGTTTTTT. Protein product: CASSPGTSGRKTGELFF.

There are a few counts of this clonotype. The chain couples TRBV9 to TRBJ2-3; no clear D gene. The CDR3 contains 16 residues. CDR1 is SGDLS and CDR2 is YYNGEE in the germline V gene. The V and J ends lost 0 bases and 2 bases respectively, with 13 bases between them. The CDR3 here is CASSVEGFFITDTQYF. The CDR3 DNA sequence: TGTGCCAGCAGCGTAGAAGGCTTCTTTATCACAGATACGCAGTATTTT.

The chain uses TRBV19 and TRBJ2-3; TRBD1 matches 7 bases. Germline CDR1 reads LNHDA; CDR2 reads SQIVND (reference sequence). The CDR3 has 16 residues. The V and J ends lost 6 bases and 1 base, in that order; junction bases with no gene match: 10. The CDR3 region is CASSRRTGGGTDTQYF. CDR3 sequence (DNA): TGTGCCAGTAGCAGACGGACAGGAGGAGGCACAGATACGCAGTATTTT. Variable domain in full (rest from reference TRBV19 and TRBJ2-3): DGGITQSPKYLFRKEGQNVTLSCEQNLNHDAMYWYRQDPGQGLRLIYYSQIVNDFQKGDIAEGYSVSREKKESFPLTVTSAQKNPTAFYLCASSRRTGGGTDTQYFGPGTRLTVL.

This clonotype was seen ten or more times. The rearrangement joins TRBV5-1 to TRBJ2-4, with 11 bases fitting TRBD2. The CDR3 contains 16 residues. Trimming took 5 bases from V and 7 from J; bases not matched to a gene: 11. Germline values: CDR1 SGHRS, CDR2 YFSETQ. The CDR3 here is CASSPTSGTSGNIQYF. DNA for the CDR3: TGCGCCAGCAGTCCGACTAGCGGGACGAGTGGTAACATTCAGTACTTC.

The V call is TRBV5-1, the J call TRBJ1-5, with D unresolved. CDR3 length: 15 amino acids. Germline V lookup: CDR1 SGHRS, CDR2 YFSETQ. V lost 0 bases and J lost 0, with 7 bases in between. The CDR3 region is CASSLGEISNQPQHF. CDR3 nucleotide sequence: TGCGCCAGCAGCTTGGGCGAGATTAGCAATCAGCCCCAGCATTTT.

This clonotype was seen more than once but under ten times. The rearrangement uses TRBV10-2 and TRBJ1-1, with D possibly matching TRBD1 (6 bases). Trimming removed 3 bases from V and 11 bases from J, with 19 bases in between. The CDR3 is 14 residues long. The germline CDR1 and CDR2 sequences are WSHSY and SAAADI. The CDR3 sequence is CASSDEGGGGHAFF. The DNA for the CDR3 is TGCGCCAGCAGTGATGAGGGGGGAGGGGGTCATGCTTTCTTT.

This clonotype was observed a handful of times. The genes are TRBV12-3 or TRBV12-4 and TRBJ1-2, with D perhaps TRBD1 (5 bases). Trimming took 0 bases from V and 6 from J, leaving 23 bases between them. The CDR3 contains 18 residues. The CDR3 DNA is TGTGCCAGCAGTTTAGCGAATCGGGCGCAGGGCCTCTCCGATGGCTACACCTTC. This gives the protein CASSLANRAQGLSDGYTF.

The CDR3: CASSQGRRYEQYF. CDR3 in DNA: TGTGCCAGCAGCCAAGGTCGGCGGTACGAGCAGTACTTC. V gene TRBV4-2 combines with J gene TRBJ2-7; the D is unclear. Germline assignment: CDR1 LGHNA and CDR2 YNFKEQ. This CDR3 region has 13 residues. V dropped 1 base and J dropped 4 bases, with 8 bases sitting between them.

V usage is TRBV11-2 and J usage is TRBJ2-1; no definite D call. Germline CDR1 and CDR2: SGHAT and FQNNGV. V shed 0 bases and J shed 15 bases, with 12 bases lying between them. This CDR3 is 12 amino acids long. The CDR3 loop is CASSLDLPRRFF. The CDR3 nucleotides read TGTGCCAGCAGCTTAGATCTTCCCAGGCGGTTCTTC.

This rearrangement joins TRBV5-8 to TRBJ1-5; D call uncertain. Trimming cost V 3 bases and J 4 bases, with 11 bases left between them. CDR3 length: 14 residues. CDR1 and CDR2 (germline): SGHTS, YDEGEE. The CDR3 DNA sequence: TGTGCCAGCAGCTCGGAACCCAGAAATCAGCCCCAGCATTTT. It encodes CASSSEPRNQPQHF.

This clonotype occurred a few times. The gene calls are TRBV29-1 and TRBJ1-5, with no clear D. V was shortened by 3 bases and J by 0 bases, with 9 bases between the two germline ends. Germline-derived CDR1 and CDR2 are SQVTM and ANQGSEA. The CDR3 is made up of 14 amino acids. The CDR3 here is CSVDSMYSNQPQHF. The CDR3, as DNA: TGCAGCGTTGACAGCATGTATAGCAATCAGCCCCAGCATTTT.

Written as DNA, the CDR3 is TGCGCCAGCAGCCAAGAGAGAGCGGGAGTATGGGAGACCCAGTACTTC. It is translated as CASSQERAGVWETQYF. The chain combines TRBV4-1 with TRBJ2-5, with TRBD2 matching 8 bases. The J segment lost 5 bases and the V segment lost 0 bases, leaving 8 bases of the junction unmatched. The CDR3 has 16 residues. Germline V gives CDR1 MGHRA, CDR2 YSYEKL.

This clonotype has just a few counts. The genes are TRBV4-1 and TRBJ2-1; D gene uncertain. The V gene lost 1 base and the J gene lost 6 bases, with 13 bases spanning the gap. Looked up from germline, CDR1 is MGHRA and CDR2 is YSYEKL. The CDR3 runs 15 residues. CDR3 coding DNA: TGCGCCAGCAGCCAAGTTGCAGCGCGCTCCAATGAGCAGTTCTTC. Translation: CASSQVAARSNEQFF.

Only a few counts were recorded for this clonotype. The chain joins TRBV5-1 to TRBJ2-7; 10 nucleotides align to TRBD2. The V gene's germline CDR1 is SGHRS and CDR2 YFSETQ. This CDR3 spans 15 amino acids. J was trimmed by 4 bases and V by 3 bases; bases with no gene match: 7. The CDR3 is CASSSGLAAFYEQYF. CDR3 in DNA: TGCGCCAGCAGCTCCGGACTAGCGGCCTTTTACGAGCAGTACTTC.

This clonotype was counted between two and nine times. The chain joins TRBV20-1 to TRBJ2-7; D uncertain. There are 13 residues in the CDR3. CDR1 and CDR2 from the germline V gene are DFQATT and SNEGSKA (reference sequence). This chain's CDR3 is CSPIPRRGYEQYF. CDR3 DNA sequence: TGCAGCCCGATCCCCCGGAGAGGCTACGAGCAGTACTTC.